The 9 T cell receptor beta chains in this list originate from one sample, sequenced in a study of technical replicates of blood from a handful of donors. Clones were read by immunoSEQ multiplex PCR, and TCRdb kept only the in-frame ones, dropping some. The table records about 50,000 clones, 92% of them present only once. The sample consisted of PBMCs. These receptors all come from a human donor in good health. Some clones in this sample may be carry-over from other donors' samples.

The rearrangement links TRBV4-2 to TRBJ2-1; TRBD2 aligns across 9 bases. V lost 5 bases and J lost 6; bases outside the gene matches: 17. CDR1 and CDR2 from the germline V gene are LGHNA and YNFKEQ. The CDR3 has 18 residues. In nucleotides, the CDR3 is TGTGCCAGCAGCGCGGAGGGATTGCGGGGGGGCCTAGGCAATGAGCAGTTCTTC. As protein: CASSAEGLRGGLGNEQFF.

V usage is TRBV7-3 and J usage is TRBJ2-7, with a tentative D call TRBD1 (5 bases). The CDR3 is 14 amino acids. V was clipped by 2 bases and J by 3 bases, with 11 bases between them. Germline lookup yields CDR1 SGHTA and CDR2 FQGTGA. The CDR3 sequence is CASSLSPGRYEQYF. CDR3 nucleotides: TGTGCCAGCAGCTTATCTCCAGGGCGCTACGAGCAGTACTTC.

This clone was recorded once. The gene calls are TRBV6-5 and TRBJ2-1; D perhaps matches TRBD1 (5 bases). The CDR3 loop spans 14 amino acids. V gave up 7 bases and J gave up 7 bases, with 17 bases separating them. CDR1 and CDR2 from the germline V gene are MNHEY and SVGAGI. CDR3 sequence: CASNPHQGENEQFF. The CDR3 DNA reads TGTGCCAGCAACCCCCACCAGGGTGAGAATGAGCAGTTCTTC.

The gene calls are TRBV30 and TRBJ2-4; D is unclear. Germline loops: CDR1 GTSNPN, CDR2 SVGIG (reference sequence). This CDR3 region has 11 residues. With 4 bases removed from V and 3 bases from J, the gap between germline ends came to 4 bases. DNA of the CDR3: TGTGCCTGGAATCTCAAAAACATTCAGTACTTC. It specifies CAWNLKNIQYF.

CDR3: CASSIRGTEAFF. CDR3 nucleotide sequence: TGTGCCAGCAGCATACGGGGCACTGAAGCTTTCTTT. The rearrangement links TRBV11-2 to TRBJ1-1; D gene uncertain. V was clipped by 5 bases and J by 4 bases, with 8 bases between them. Per germline, CDR1 SGHAT and CDR2 FQNNGV. The CDR3 consists of 12 residues.

The CDR3 coding sequence is TGTGCCAGCACGTCATGGACTATTCAAGAGACCCAGTACTTC. Protein product: CASTSWTIQETQYF. This chain uses TRBV7-9 with TRBJ2-5, with D maybe TRBD2 (6 bases). The CDR3 has 14 amino acids. V was trimmed by 7 bases and J by 2 bases, leaving 14 bases between them. Germline CDR1 and CDR2: SEHNR and FQNEAQ (reference sequence).

The rearrangement links TRBV19 to TRBJ2-7; D is perhaps TRBD2 (5 bases). CDR1 LNHDA and CDR2 SQIVND come from the germline V gene (reference sequence). This CDR3 region has 14 residues. Trimming took 1 base from V and 0 from J, leaving 7 bases between them. The CDR3 here is CASSIGGSSYEQYF. DNA of the CDR3: TGTGCCAGTAGTATAGGAGGGAGCTCCTACGAGCAGTACTTC.

V and J are TRBV21-1 and TRBJ2-7; the D call TRBD2 from the table was never checked on the DNA. TRBV21-1 is designated a pseudogene. The CDR3 consists of 14 residues. For the CDR3, the DNA is TGTGCCAGCAGGACGCGGGGGTACTCCTACGAGCAGTACTTC. It translates to CASRTRGYSYEQYF.

This chain joins TRBV7-9 and TRBJ2-7; D might be TRBD2 (6 bases). CDR3 length: 14 amino acids. Per the germline V gene, CDR1 is SEHNR and CDR2 is FQNEAQ (reference sequence). Trimming removed 4 bases at V and 6 bases at J, with 16 bases between. DNA for the CDR3: TGTGCCAGCAGCTCGGGACTGCCGGGGGTCGAGCAGTACTTC. Translation gives CASSSGLPGVEQYF.